These 21 T cell receptor beta chains were all obtained from the same sample, sequenced in a study of shared clonotypes between healthy human individuals. The assay was immunoSEQ multiplex PCR, and TCRdb's table has in-frame clones only and misses some. The table records some 2.1 million clones, over 85% of them present only once. CD45RO-negative, CCR7-selected cells formed the naive CD8 fraction, which excluded terminally differentiated effector memory CD45RA+ cells. Sample: naive CD8+ T cells from PBMCs. These receptors all stem from a man between 18 and 35 years old in good health. Some clones in this sample may be carry-over from other donors' samples.

This chain joins TRBV6-1 and TRBJ2-7; either TRBD1 or TRBD2 may supply D (6 bases each). This CDR3 has 13 amino acids. Germline loops: CDR1 MNHNS, CDR2 SASEGT. The V and J ends lost 6 bases and 4 bases respectively, with 13 bases between them. This CDR3 is CASRWGALYEQYF. The CDR3 DNA follows: TGTGCCAGCAGGTGGGGGGCTTTATACGAGCAGTACTTC.

The chain combines TRBV27 with TRBJ2-7, with D possibly called TRBD1 or TRBD2 (6 bases each). The CDR3 is 11 amino acids. Deletions cut 6 bases from V and 6 bases from J, with 9 bases between. The germline V gene has CDR1 MNHEY and CDR2 SMNVEV (reference sequence). CDR3 amino acids: CASSGGLEQYF. In nucleotides, the CDR3 is TGTGCCAGCAGCGGGGGCCTCGAGCAGTACTTC.

A word on this clone: In the same sample, other DNA sequences code for this CDR3. This chain links TRBV30 with TRBJ2-1, with 7 nucleotides matching TRBD2. Germline loops: CDR1 GTSNPN, CDR2 SVGIG (reference sequence). V lost 4 bases to trimming and J lost 3 bases; unmatched junction nucleotides: 9. CDR3 length equals 15 residues. CDR3 in amino acids: CAWTTSLAVYNEQFF. In DNA, the CDR3 is TGTGCCTGGACTACCAGTCTAGCGGTCTACAATGAGCAGTTCTTC.

This clone came up a few times. The junction does not match germline at one end; this may be a read error. V gene TRBV20-1 combines with J gene TRBJ1-2, with D perhaps matching TRBD1 (6 bases). The CDR3 totals 10 residues. Germline V gives CDR1 DFQATT, CDR2 SNEGSKA (reference sequence). In DNA form, the CDR3 reads TGCAGTGCTAGGGACAGCCTCTTCCCCTTC. This gives the protein CSARDSLFPF.

The CDR3 reads CASSAPTSGNTGELFF. The CDR3 DNA sequence: TGTGCCAGCAGCGCCCCGACTAGCGGGAACACCGGGGAGCTGTTTTTT. The chain is built from TRBV9 and TRBJ2-2; 9 bases are a match to TRBD2. The junction had 4 bases not matched to a gene; V was cut back by 3 bases and J by 1 base. This CDR3 comprises 16 residues. CDR1 is SGDLS and CDR2 is YYNGEE in the germline V gene.

To note about this clone: This sample also contains other DNA sequences that code for the same CDR3. This chain links TRBV4-2 with TRBJ2-7, with D perhaps TRBD1 (5 bases). V lost 0 bases and J lost 0, with 9 bases in between. From germline, CDR1 is LGHNA and CDR2 YNFKEQ. The CDR3 contains 15 residues. CDR3 DNA sequence: TGTGCCAGCAGCCAAGATAGGGGCAGCTCCTACGAGCAGTACTTC. This sequence encodes CASSQDRGSSYEQYF.

The chain combines TRBV19 with TRBJ1-1; a weak D match, TRBD1 (6 bases). The germline V gene has CDR1 LNHDA and CDR2 SQIVND (reference sequence). V lost 3 bases and J lost 7, with 15 bases in between. This CDR3 contains 14 residues. The CDR3 spells CASSMRGAGVEAFF. The CDR3 DNA is TGTGCCAGTAGTATGCGGGGGGCGGGAGTTGAAGCTTTCTTT.

Of note for this clone: The sample holds other DNA sequences that translate to the same CDR3. The V and J genes are TRBV6-6 and TRBJ2-7; TRBD1 might be the D (5 bases). CDR1 is MNHNY, CDR2 SVGAGI, per germline (reference sequence). Between the trimmed V and J ends, which lost 6 bases and 4 bases, there was a span of 19 bases. The CDR3 spans 15 residues. The CDR3 nucleotides are TGTGCCAGCAGCCTACCTGGGCAGGGTTTGTACGAGCAGTACTTC. Translation gives CASSLPGQGLYEQYF.

The rearrangement joins TRBV28 to TRBJ2-7; 12 bases line up with TRBD2. CDR1 MDHEN and CDR2 SYDVKM come from the germline V gene. This CDR3 region has 15 residues. Trimming cost V 2 bases and J 3 bases; bases outside gene matches: 2. The CDR3 loop is CASSLTSGRFYEQYF. The CDR3 DNA sequence: TGTGCCAGCAGTTTAACTAGCGGGAGGTTCTACGAGCAGTACTTC.

The V and J genes are TRBV7-9 and TRBJ2-1; the match to TRBD2 covers 12 bases. The CDR3 length is 15 residues. Germline trimming cut 3 bases from V and 10 bases from J; bases unmatched to any gene: 7. Germline V CDR1 and CDR2: SEHNR, FQNEAQ (reference sequence). The CDR3 coding sequence is TGTGCCAGCAGCTTCCCAAGGACTAGCGGGAAGGAGCAGTTCTTC. Protein: CASSFPRTSGKEQFF.

V and J are TRBV19 and TRBJ1-3; the match to TRBD1 covers 8 bases. V trimming: 9 bases; J trimming: 8 bases; junction bases outside the gene matches: 3. The CDR3 runs to 11 residues. The V gene's germline CDR1 is LNHDA and CDR2 SQIVND (reference sequence). CDR3 DNA: TGTGCCAGCAACAGGGGGGACACCATATATTTT. Encoded protein: CASNRGDTIYF. The full variable domain, its missing parts supplied by reference TRBV19 and TRBJ1-3, is DGGITQSPKYLFRKEGQNVTLSCEQNLNHDAMYWYRQDPGQGLRLIYYSQIVNDFQKGDIAEGYSVSREKKESFPLTVTSAQKNPTAFYLCASNRGDTIYFGEGSWLTVV.

This rearrangement joins TRBV7-6 to TRBJ2-7; TRBD2 agrees at 12 bases. The CDR3 length is 16 residues. Germline V gene lookup returns CDR1 SGHVS and CDR2 FNYEAQ. V was pared by 1 base and J by 11 bases, with 12 bases of the junction left unmatched. The CDR3 DNA is TGTGCCAGCAGCTTAGGACCGGGACTAGCGGGTCAACGGAAGTACTTC. It specifies CASSLGPGLAGQRKYF.

V gene TRBV4-1 combines with J gene TRBJ2-1; D unclear. Germline loops: CDR1 MGHRA, CDR2 YSYEKL. V lost 1 base and J lost 5, with 15 bases in between. The CDR3 extends over 16 amino acids. DNA of the CDR3: TGCGCCAGCAGCCAAGTGGCTCACACCGGCGACAATGAGCAGTTCTTC. As protein: CASSQVAHTGDNEQFF.

The chain recombines TRBV13 with TRBJ2-3; 12 positions match TRBD2. The CDR3 runs 16 residues. V shed 5 bases and J 5 bases; nucleotides not matched to a gene: 8. Germline V lookup: CDR1 PRHDT, CDR2 FYEKMQ (reference sequence). CDR3 loop: CASSTPSGRGRDTQYF. CDR3 nucleotides: TGTGCCAGCAGCACGCCTAGCGGGAGGGGACGAGATACGCAGTATTTT.

V is TRBV2 and J is TRBJ2-3; TRBD1 might be the D (6 bases). The CDR3 runs to 16 residues. V lost 11 bases, J lost 6 bases, and 27 bases lay in between. The germline CDR1 and CDR2 sequences are SNHLY and FYNNEI. CDR3 nucleotides: TGTGCCGCCCTCCTGAGGGGGACGGCTACCCCTGATACGCAGTATTTT. Translated: CAALLRGTATPDTQYF.

V and J are TRBV30 and TRBJ2-7; 11 positions agree with TRBD2. V gave up 6 bases and J gave up 4 bases; unmatched junction bases: 14. Germline V gene data show CDR1 as GTSNPN and CDR2 as SVGIG (reference sequence). The CDR3 loop spans 16 amino acids. The CDR3, as DNA: TGTGCCTGCGGGGGGGGGACTAGCGGATCCTCTTACGAGCAGTACTTC. This translates into CACGGGTSGSSYEQYF.

The rearrangement uses TRBV7-8 and TRBJ1-1; D gene ambiguous. The CDR3 spans 16 residues. The V gene's germline CDR1 is SGHVS and CDR2 FQNEAQ. With 5 bases removed from V and 1 base from J, the gap between germline ends came to 17 bases. The CDR3 spells CASSHEKATANTEAFF. In DNA form, the CDR3 reads TGTGCCAGCAGCCACGAAAAAGCGACGGCGAACACTGAAGCTTTCTTT. Variable domain in full (rest from reference TRBV7-8 and TRBJ1-1): GAGVSQSPRYKVAKRGQDVALRCDPISGHVSLFWYQQALGQGPEFLTYFQNEAQLDKSGLPSDRFFAERPEGSVSTLKIQRTQQEDSAVYLCASSHEKATANTEAFFGQGTRLTVV.

The V and J genes are TRBV10-2 and TRBJ2-5; the D gene is possibly TRBD2 (6 bases). Trimming pared 6 bases from V and 5 bases from J, leaving 16 bases between. The CDR3 is 14 residues long. The germline V gene encodes CDR1 WSHSY and CDR2 SAAADI. The CDR3 sequence: CASSWRGSEETQYF. CDR3 coding DNA: TGCGCCAGCAGCTGGAGGGGTTCGGAGGAGACCCAGTACTTC.

In regard to this clone: The sample contains more than one DNA sequence encoding this CDR3. J is TRBJ2-7 and V is TRBV6-1, with unresolved D. This CDR3 comprises 12 residues. Per the germline V gene, CDR1 is MNHNS and CDR2 is SASEGT. Trimming pared 4 bases from V and 2 bases from J, leaving 6 bases between. DNA for the CDR3: TGTGCCAGCAGTGGTAGAGCCTACGAGCAGTACTTC. Amino acids: CASSGRAYEQYF.

The rearrangement joins TRBV27 to TRBJ1-2, with D possibly matching TRBD1 (6 bases). Germline values: CDR1 MNHEY, CDR2 SMNVEV (reference sequence). V gave up 5 bases and J gave up 6 bases, with 22 bases separating them. The CDR3 is made up of 16 amino acids. The CDR3 region is CASSDFGQRVGDGYTF. CDR3 coding DNA: TGTGCCAGCAGTGACTTCGGACAGAGGGTAGGCGATGGCTACACCTTC.

The J gene is TRBJ2-4, the V gene TRBV27, with D possibly matching TRBD2 (5 bases). V was shortened by 5 bases and J by 0 bases, with 17 bases between the two germline ends. This CDR3 has 17 residues. Germline V lookup: CDR1 MNHEY, CDR2 SMNVEV (reference sequence). The CDR3: CASSPSTGEIAKNIQYF. The CDR3 coding sequence is TGTGCCAGCAGTCCTTCCACTGGGGAGATAGCCAAAAACATTCAGTACTTC.